Included here is one TCR beta chain sequence, with context. Data came from immunoSEQ multiplex PCR; TCRdb stores just in-frame clones and leaves some out. Altogether a few hundred thousand clones are present, 93% being singletons, with the ten largest covering about 5.8%. This specimen belongs to a study of brain T cells in children with intractable seizures. Time point indicated: blood from clinic visit 5 months post-surgery; TSC patient then seizure free. Pre-surgery treatment included at least one anti-epileptic drug. The V end lost 3 bases, the J end lost 2 bases, and 5 bases lay between the germline ends. Germline V lookup: CDR1 PRHDT, CDR2 FYEKMQ (reference sequence). CDR3 length: 12 residues.

The chain carries TRBV13 and TRBJ2-7; D unclear. This clonotype was obtained from a boy younger than two with tuberous sclerosis and intractable seizures. The sequenced sample was peripheral blood, obtained roughly 5 months after surgery. The CDR3 here is CASSFLTYEQYF. The CDR3 bases are TGTGCCAGCAGCTTTTTAACCTACGAGCAGTACTTC.